Following are 17 T cell receptor beta chains from one sample sequenced in a study of blood T cell repertoires in COVID-19. TCRdb's table, derived via immunoSEQ multiplex PCR, lists solely in-frame clones and lacks some. Here the sample spans hundreds of thousands of clones, approximately 83% being singletons. Sequencing was carried out using peripheral blood. All receptors come from a woman between 40 and 55 years old with active or convalescent COVID-19.

The table lists this clone with a count of one. The chain joins TRBV6-6 to TRBJ1-1, with D unresolved. Between the trimmed V and J ends, which lost 7 bases and 4 bases, there was a span of 16 bases. The CDR3 runs 14 residues. Germline lookup yields CDR1 MNHNY and CDR2 SVGAGI (reference sequence). CDR3 amino acids: CASTNGGLGTEAFF. In DNA, the CDR3 is TGTGCCAGCACCAACGGTGGGCTCGGCACTGAAGCTTTCTTT.

The genes are TRBV19 and TRBJ1-5; D is uncertain. Germline values: CDR1 LNHDA, CDR2 SQIVND (reference sequence). The CDR3 spans 14 residues. V dropped 6 bases and J dropped 4 bases, with 13 bases sitting between them. CDR3 region: CASRLRHRNQPQHF. In nucleotides, the CDR3 is TGTGCCAGTAGGTTGCGACACCGGAATCAGCCCCAGCATTTT.

The chain couples TRBV5-5 to TRBJ2-3; 7 bases fit TRBD2. V gave up 4 bases and J gave up 0 bases; unmatched junction bases: 8. Looked up from germline, CDR1 is SGHKS and CDR2 is YYEKEE (reference sequence). The CDR3 is 16 amino acids. The DNA of the CDR3 is TGTGCCAGCAGCCATTTGATTAGCGGGAGCACAGATACGCAGTATTTT. It codes for CASSHLISGSTDTQYF.

The V call is TRBV12-3 or TRBV12-4, the J call TRBJ1-2; tentatively, D is TRBD1 (6 bases). The CDR3 has 13 amino acids. V lost 1 base and J 6 bases, leaving 9 bases between the germline ends. The CDR3 bases are TGTGCCAGCAGTTTAGGACAGGAGAATGGCTACACCTTC. It codes for CASSLGQENGYTF.

The chain links TRBV5-1 to TRBJ1-1, with 9 bases aligning to TRBD1. Germline CDR1 and CDR2: SGHRS and YFSETQ. This CDR3 spans 16 amino acids. V was pared by 3 bases and J by 0 bases, with 6 bases of the junction left unmatched. CDR3 DNA sequence: TGCGCCAGCAGCTCCCCGGGACAGGGCGTGAACACTGAAGCTTTCTTT. Amino acids: CASSSPGQGVNTEAFF.

The V gene is TRBV30, the J gene TRBJ1-2, with D possibly TRBD1 on 6 matching bases. The ends were cut back, 0 bases at V and 6 bases at J, with 11 bases in the middle. The CDR3 extends over 13 amino acids. Germline CDR1 and CDR2: GTSNPN and SVGIG (reference sequence). CDR3 in amino acids: CAWSVQGLDGYTF. For the CDR3, the DNA is TGTGCCTGGAGTGTGCAGGGGTTAGATGGCTACACCTTC. Together with reference TRBV30 and TRBJ1-2, the CDR3 gives the full variable domain: SQTIHQWPATLVQPVGSPLSLECTVEGTSNPNLYWYRQAAGRGLQLLFYSVGIGQISSEVPQNLSASRPQDRQFILSSKKLLLSDSGFYLCAWSVQGLDGYTFGSGTRLTVV.

The chain carries TRBV19 and TRBJ2-7; the D gene is possibly TRBD2 (6 bases). Germline V CDR1 and CDR2: LNHDA, SQIVND (reference sequence). Trimming took off 3 bases at V and 4 bases at J, with 10 bases between the two ends. The CDR3 extends over 13 amino acids. CDR3 in amino acids: CASSISEGYEQYF. The CDR3 DNA reads TGTGCCAGTAGTATCTCGGAGGGGTACGAGCAGTACTTC. The variable domain in full, with the rest retrieved from reference TRBV19 and TRBJ2-7, is DGGITQSPKYLFRKEGQNVTLSCEQNLNHDAMYWYRQDPGQGLRLIYYSQIVNDFQKGDIAEGYSVSREKKESFPLTVTSAQKNPTAFYLCASSISEGYEQYFGPGTRLTVT.

The chain is built from TRBV6-2 or TRBV6-3 and TRBJ2-7; a possible D gene is TRBD2 (6 bases). This CDR3 is 16 amino acids long. V lost 2 bases, J lost 0 bases, and 14 bases lay in between. CDR1 and CDR2 (germline): MNHEY, SVGEGT. CDR3 residues: CASSYVQRVGSYEQYF. DNA for the CDR3: TGTGCCAGCAGTTACGTGCAGCGGGTGGGCTCCTACGAGCAGTACTTC.

This clone was counted a few times. V usage is TRBV28 and J usage is TRBJ1-6; the D gene is possibly TRBD1 (6 bases). CDR3 length: 14 amino acids. Germline loops: CDR1 MDHEN, CDR2 SYDVKM. V was clipped by 5 bases and J by 9 bases, with 14 bases between them. The CDR3 DNA follows: TGTGCCAGCAGTCAGGGACATACAACTTCACCCCTCCACTTT. This gives the protein CASSQGHTTSPLHF.

The chain uses TRBV5-5 and TRBJ1-5; possible D gene TRBD1, 5 bases. This CDR3 contains 14 residues. Germline values: CDR1 SGHKS, CDR2 YYEKEE (reference sequence). With 1 base removed from V and 5 bases from J, the gap between germline ends came to 10 bases. CDR3 in amino acids: CASSLRPGYQPQHF. The CDR3, as DNA: TGTGCCAGCAGCTTGAGGCCAGGGTATCAGCCCCAGCATTTT. The full variable domain, its missing parts supplied by reference TRBV5-5 and TRBJ1-5, is DAGVTQSPTHLIKTRGQQVTLRCSPISGHKSVSWYQQVLGQGPQFIFQYYEKEERGRGNFPDRFSARQFPNYSSELNVNALLLGDSALYLCASSLRPGYQPQHFGDGTRLSIL.

This chain uses TRBV2 with TRBJ2-7, with 8 bases lining up with TRBD1. V dropped 6 bases and J dropped 1; count of bases not matched to a gene: 8. This CDR3 contains 15 residues. The V gene's germline CDR1 is SNHLY and CDR2 FYNNEI. Here the CDR3 reads CASSSTRQGSYEQYF. The CDR3 coding sequence is TGTGCCAGCAGCTCTACGCGACAGGGGTCCTACGAGCAGTACTTC.

The chain recombines TRBV30 with TRBJ2-3; D might be TRBD1 (5 bases). Per germline, CDR1 GTSNPN and CDR2 SVGIG (reference sequence). Trimming cost V 5 bases and J 7 bases, with 13 bases left between them. This CDR3 comprises 12 residues. The CDR3 reads CAWYQGPNTQYF. The CDR3 region has the DNA TGTGCCTGGTACCAGGGCCCCAATACGCAGTATTTT.

This chain joins TRBV6-4 and TRBJ2-7, with 8 nucleotides matching TRBD1. In germline, CDR1 is MRHNA, CDR2 SNTAGT. CDR3 length: 13 amino acids. V lost 4 bases, J lost 3 bases, and 2 bases stayed unmatched. In DNA form, the CDR3 reads TGTGCCAGCAGTGCCGACAGGGGCTACGAGCAGTACTTC. Protein sequence: CASSADRGYEQYF.

The sample holds one count of this clone. The J gene is TRBJ2-1, the V gene TRBV7-9; 9 nucleotides line up with TRBD1. Unmatched junction bases numbered 13, after V lost 5 bases and J lost 5 bases. This CDR3 has 17 residues. The germline V gene has CDR1 SEHNR and CDR2 FQNEAQ (reference sequence). CDR3: CASSLQSGQGFHNEQFF. The CDR3, as DNA: TGTGCCAGCAGCCTACAAAGCGGACAGGGGTTCCACAATGAGCAGTTCTTC.

This sequence joins TRBV5-6 and TRBJ1-1; perhaps TRBD1 as D (5 bases). The V and J ends lost 0 bases and 5 bases respectively, with 14 bases between them. The CDR3 is made up of 15 amino acids. CDR1 is SGHDT, CDR2 YYEEEE, per germline. DNA for the CDR3: TGTGCCAGCAGCTTGGGTTTCCAGGGAAGGACTGAAGCTTTCTTT. This encodes CASSLGFQGRTEAFF.

The count of this clone is one. The chain couples TRBV2 to TRBJ1-1; 7 bases are shared with TRBD1. The germline gives CDR1 SNHLY, CDR2 FYNNEI. The CDR3 consists of 12 residues. V lost 6 bases to trimming and J lost 7 bases; unmatched junction nucleotides: 5. The chain's CDR3 is CASSDDRDEAFF. Here the CDR3 DNA reads TGTGCCAGCAGCGATGACAGGGATGAAGCTTTCTTT.

This clone appeared a single time. The rearrangement joins TRBV7-2 to TRBJ2-1, with 8 bases that match TRBD2. CDR3 length: 16 residues. Trimming cost V 5 bases and J 8 bases; bases outside gene matches: 14. Germline V gene sequence: CDR1 SGHTA, CDR2 FQGNSA. Here the CDR3 reads CASSRIRLARTHEQFF. CDR3 sequence (DNA): TGTGCCAGCAGCCGGATCCGACTAGCGCGTACCCATGAGCAGTTCTTC.